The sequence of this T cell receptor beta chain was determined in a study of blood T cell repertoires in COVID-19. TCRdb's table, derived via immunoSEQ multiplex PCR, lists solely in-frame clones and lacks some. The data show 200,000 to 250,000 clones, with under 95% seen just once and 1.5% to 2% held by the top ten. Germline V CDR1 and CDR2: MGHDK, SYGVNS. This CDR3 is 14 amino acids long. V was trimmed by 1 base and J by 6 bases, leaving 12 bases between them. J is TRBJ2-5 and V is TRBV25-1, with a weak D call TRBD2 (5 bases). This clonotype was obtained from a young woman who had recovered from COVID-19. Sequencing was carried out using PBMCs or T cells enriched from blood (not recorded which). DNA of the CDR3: TGTGCCAGCAGTGAATTCGGGGAATCGAAGACCCAGTACTTC. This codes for CASSEFGESKTQYF. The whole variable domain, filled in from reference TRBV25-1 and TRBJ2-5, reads EADIYQTPRYLVIGTGKKITLECSQTMGHDKMYWYQQDPGMELHLIHYSYGVNSTEKGDLSSESTVSRIRTEHFPLTLESARPSHTSQYLCASSEFGESKTQYFGPGTRLLVL.